Each of the 26 T cell receptor beta chains below was sequenced from the same sample in a study of T-cell memory formation after mild COVID-19. Each CDR3 protein gets one entry after TCRdb re-called the 5' RACE reads with MiXCR. Seen here are 180,000 or so distinct CDR3 sequences, roughly 11% observed once, and the top ten hold more than 3.5%. Sequencing input: PBMCs or a T cell subset sorted from them (not recorded which). The receptors here all came from a young man who had mild COVID-19 (a few samples of this study predate the infection). Cell type and time point are not known.

This clonotype was seen only a few times. The chain joins TRBV7-2 to TRBJ2-4, with a tentative D call TRBD2 (5 bases). V was clipped by 5 bases and J by 5 bases, with 16 bases between them. The CDR3 has 15 amino acids. Germline assignment: CDR1 SGHTA and CDR2 FQGNSA. CDR3 nucleotide sequence: TGTGCCAGCAGCCCCTCCGAGGGCGCCCAAAACATTCAGTACTTC. This sequence encodes CASSPSEGAQNIQYF.

This clonotype was found a few times. The chain links TRBV6-1 to TRBJ2-3, with TRBD2 matching over 8 bases. J gave up 2 bases and V 1 base, and 2 bases lay outside the gene matches. The CDR3 length is 15 residues. Germline values: CDR1 MNHNS, CDR2 SASEGT. CDR3 sequence (DNA): TGTGCCAGCAGTGAAGGGACTAGCCACACAGATACGCAGTATTTT. As protein: CASSEGTSHTDTQYF.

The chain recombines TRBV20-1 with TRBJ1-4; the match to TRBD1 covers 7 bases. Looked up from germline, CDR1 is DFQATT and CDR2 is SNEGSKA (reference sequence). This CDR3 comprises 14 residues. The J segment lost 5 bases and the V segment lost 3 bases, leaving 6 bases of the junction unmatched. CDR3 residues: CSARPGTVNEKLFF. DNA for the CDR3: TGCAGTGCTAGGCCCGGGACAGTGAATGAAAAACTGTTTTTT.

This clonotype was observed a handful of times. This chain uses TRBV20-1 with TRBJ1-2, with D tentatively TRBD1 (5 bases). Germline lookup yields CDR1 DFQATT and CDR2 SNEGSKA (reference sequence). V was trimmed by 6 bases and J by 5 bases, leaving 13 bases between them. The CDR3 loop spans 12 amino acids. CDR3 coding DNA: TGCAGTGCACCCCTGGGGGGGTATGGCTACACCTTC. Protein: CSAPLGGYGYTF.

The chain recombines TRBV7-3 with TRBJ1-1; D uncertain. Germline V CDR1 and CDR2: SGHTA, FQGTGA. V lost 5 bases and J 3 bases, leaving 10 bases between the germline ends. The length of the CDR3 is 13 residues. CDR3 amino acids: CASSNNGDTEAFF. The CDR3 DNA sequence: TGTGCCAGCAGCAATAATGGGGACACTGAAGCTTTCTTT.

There are a few counts of this clonotype. The gene calls are TRBV7-3 and TRBJ2-2; D may be TRBD1 (6 bases). CDR1 and CDR2 (germline): SGHTA, FQGTGA. CDR3 length equals 14 residues. Trimming removed 2 bases from V and 7 bases from J, with 11 bases in between. The CDR3 loop reads CASSLGQGNGELFF. DNA of the CDR3: TGTGCCAGCAGCTTAGGCCAGGGGAACGGGGAGCTGTTTTTT.

This clonotype was found a few times. The genes are TRBV9 and TRBJ2-1, with D perhaps TRBD2 (5 bases). This CDR3 comprises 15 residues. The germline gives CDR1 SGDLS, CDR2 YYNGEE. V dropped 0 bases and J dropped 7 bases, with 14 bases sitting between them. The CDR3, as DNA: TGTGCCAGCAGCGTAGTTAGCGTGCCTGGTAATGAGCAGTTCTTC. This gives the protein CASSVVSVPGNEQFF.

This clonotype was detected only a few times. This chain connects TRBV6-5 to TRBJ2-5; TRBD2 matches at 9 bases. The germline CDR1 and CDR2 sequences are MNHEY and SVGAGI. This CDR3 has 16 amino acids. V was clipped by 5 bases and J by 7 bases; unmatched bases: 14. The CDR3 spells CASSRGGGGARATQYF. CDR3 DNA sequence: TGTGCCAGCAGTCGCGGGGGCGGGGGGGCTCGAGCGACCCAGTACTTC.

The chain uses TRBV27 and TRBJ1-1; a weak D match, TRBD1 (5 bases). The CDR3 has 17 residues. Trimming shortened V by 2 bases and J by 1 base, and 17 bases separated the two germline ends. Germline V gene data show CDR1 as MNHEY and CDR2 as SMNVEV (reference sequence). CDR3 amino acids: CASSLRYRREWNTEAFF. DNA of the CDR3: TGTGCCAGCAGTTTACGCTACAGGAGGGAATGGAACACTGAAGCTTTCTTT.

CDR3 sequence (DNA): TGTGCTAGTGGTTCCCGGACAGGGGTTATTAATGAGCAGTTCTTC. Translated: CASGSRTGVINEQFF. The V and J genes are TRBV12-5 and TRBJ2-1; 9 bases fit TRBD1. Looked up from germline, CDR1 is LGHNT and CDR2 is FRNRAP. With V trimmed by 4 bases and J by 7 bases, 8 bases remained unmatched. The CDR3 length is 15 residues.

This clonotype was recorded many times. The chain employs TRBV11-2 and TRBJ2-3; a possible D gene is TRBD2 (6 bases). Germline loops: CDR1 SGHAT, CDR2 FQNNGV. Trimming removed 1 base from V and 3 bases from J, with 14 bases in between. The CDR3 has 16 residues. This CDR3 reads CASSLVRGSETDTQYF. In DNA, the CDR3 is TGTGCCAGCAGCTTAGTCCGGGGGTCAGAAACAGATACGCAGTATTTT.

This clonotype was found many times. The rearrangement uses TRBV2 and TRBJ2-7, with D perhaps TRBD1 or TRBD2 (5 bases each). Germline V gene data show CDR1 as SNHLY and CDR2 as FYNNEI. The CDR3 extends over 13 amino acids. The ends were cut back, 11 bases at V and 3 bases at J, with 17 bases in the middle. CDR3 in amino acids: CASSRDGFYEQYF. CDR3 in DNA: TGTGCCTCCTCCCGGGACGGATTCTACGAGCAGTACTTC.

The gene calls are TRBV12-3 or TRBV12-4 and TRBJ2-7; TRBD1 matches at 7 bases. This CDR3 is 13 amino acids long. Germline trimming cut 5 bases from V and 5 bases from J; bases unmatched to any gene: 6. Written as DNA, the CDR3 is TGTGCCAGCAGTACAGGGGTTAGGAACGAGCAGTACGTC. Its protein is CASSTGVRNEQYV.

V is TRBV20-1 and J is TRBJ2-3; TRBD2 matches at 7 bases. The CDR3 is 15 residues long. Germline-derived CDR1 and CDR2 are DFQATT and SNEGSKA (reference sequence). Trimming removed 2 bases from V and 2 bases from J; junction bases left unmatched: 7. This CDR3 is CSARLPGLTTDTQYF. CDR3 in DNA: TGCAGTGCTAGACTGCCGGGACTAACCACAGATACGCAGTATTTT.

The chain is built from TRBV23-1 and TRBJ2-7, with D tentatively TRBD1 (6 bases). TRBV23-1 falls under the ORF class, with uncertain function. V was clipped by 9 bases and J by 6 bases, with 15 bases between them. CDR3 length equals 12 residues. DNA for the CDR3: TGCGCCAGAGAACTGGCCAGGGGCGAGCAGTACTTC. Protein product: CARELARGEQYF.

The table lists this clonotype with a few counts. The CDR3 protein is CASNDRGWAFF. CDR3 DNA sequence: TGTGCCAGCAACGACAGGGGCTGGGCTTTCTTT. V gene TRBV6-2 or TRBV6-3 combines with J gene TRBJ1-1; 8 positions agree with TRBD1. CDR1 and CDR2 from the germline V gene are MNHEY and SVGEGT. The CDR3 consists of 11 residues. V shed 7 bases and J 11 bases; nucleotides not matched to a gene: 6.

This clonotype was seen a handful of times. The rearrangement links TRBV7-8 to TRBJ1-6; TRBD1 matches 8 bases. Trimming removed 4 bases from V and 9 bases from J; junction bases left unmatched: 17. CDR3 length: 18 amino acids. CDR1 and CDR2 (germline): SGHVS, FQNEAQ. Here the CDR3 DNA reads TGTGCCAGCAGCTATGACAGGGGCTTAAGGAGCAGTCCTTCACCCCTCCACTTT. It specifies CASSYDRGLRSSPSPLHF.

The J gene is TRBJ2-7, the V gene TRBV6-2 or TRBV6-3; D call uncertain. Between the trimmed V and J ends, which lost 7 bases and 3 bases, there was a span of 25 bases. This CDR3 has 17 residues. Germline V CDR1 and CDR2: MNHEY, SVGEGT. The CDR3 here is CASTYAIIQNIFYEQYF. The DNA of the CDR3 is TGTGCCAGCACCTATGCAATAATTCAGAATATCTTCTACGAGCAGTACTTC.

The chain has TRBV20-1 and TRBJ1-2; D unclear. Trimming pared 1 base from V and 8 bases from J, leaving 14 bases between. Germline values: CDR1 DFQATT, CDR2 SNEGSKA (reference sequence). The CDR3 totals 13 residues. For the CDR3, the DNA is TGCAGTGCTAGAGTAGGCAGGCCTATGGGCTACACCTTC. Protein sequence: CSARVGRPMGYTF.

The chain employs TRBV5-1 and TRBJ1-6; D remains ambiguous. This CDR3 is 16 amino acids long. Germline CDR1 reads SGHRS; CDR2 reads YFSETQ. V lost 1 base, J lost 5 bases, and 13 bases lay in between. This CDR3 is CASSLTPPGNNSPLHF. CDR3 nucleotides: TGCGCCAGCAGCTTGACCCCCCCTGGGAATAATTCACCCCTCCACTTT.

The chain links TRBV20-1 to TRBJ1-4, with D maybe TRBD1 (5 bases). Trimming pared 3 bases from V and 7 bases from J, leaving 24 bases between. Per germline, CDR1 DFQATT and CDR2 SNEGSKA (reference sequence). The CDR3 is 17 amino acids. CDR3 nucleotide sequence: TGCAGTGCTAGCGATTCCGTTTTCTCAGGGCTGGGTGAAAAACTGTTTTTT. Translation gives CSASDSVFSGLGEKLFF.

This clonotype was seen ten or more times. This rearrangement joins TRBV7-3 to TRBJ2-4, with 7 bases matching TRBD2. The germline V gene encodes CDR1 SGHTA and CDR2 FQGTGA. This CDR3 is built from 15 residues. V lost 5 bases to trimming and J lost 2 bases; unmatched junction nucleotides: 6. The CDR3 bases are TGTGCCAGCAGCGTCAAAGCGGGGCCCAAAAACATTCAGTACTTC. This sequence encodes CASSVKAGPKNIQYF.

This clonotype was picked up a small number of times. This chain links TRBV2 with TRBJ1-3, with 7 bases identical to TRBD1. This CDR3 comprises 15 residues. Looked up from germline, CDR1 is SNHLY and CDR2 is FYNNEI. V was clipped by 4 bases and J by 4 bases; unmatched bases: 7. The CDR3 nucleotides are TGTGCCAGCAGTGCGACAGGGCAGCCGGGAAACACCATATATTTT. Its translation is CASSATGQPGNTIYF.

The CDR3 is CSAGGLTSTDTQYF. In DNA form, the CDR3 reads TGCAGTGCCGGGGGACTAACAAGCACAGATACGCAGTATTTT. The chain employs TRBV20-1 and TRBJ2-3, with TRBD2 identical over 7 bases. CDR1 is DFQATT, CDR2 SNEGSKA, per germline (reference sequence). This CDR3 spans 14 amino acids. The junction had 6 bases not matched to a gene; V was cut back by 6 bases and J by 0 bases.

V usage is TRBV6-5 and J usage is TRBJ2-5, with D unclear. This CDR3 is built from 13 residues. Trimming took off 0 bases at V and 9 bases at J, with 11 bases between the two ends. Per germline, CDR1 MNHEY and CDR2 SVGAGI. CDR3 sequence: CASSYSLGGAQYF. In DNA, the CDR3 is TGTGCCAGCAGTTACTCTTTGGGCGGCGCCCAGTACTTC.

This clonotype showed up just a few times. The CDR3 sequence is CSVEDPGGRGYTF. CDR3 DNA sequence: TGCAGCGTTGAAGATCCAGGGGGCAGGGGCTACACCTTC. The V call is TRBV29-1, the J call TRBJ1-2; the match to TRBD1 covers 8 bases. Germline assignment: CDR1 SQVTM and CDR2 ANQGSEA. Germline trimming cut 0 bases from V and 8 bases from J; bases unmatched to any gene: 5. The CDR3 consists of 13 residues.